Listed here are 29 T cell receptor beta chains from one sample, sequenced in a study of cytomegalovirus exposure and HLA in healthy donors. It was with 60 Vbeta and 13 Jbeta primers that the PCR ran. TCRdb's table, derived via immunoSEQ multiplex PCR, lists solely in-frame clones and lacks some. The table records over 150,000 clones, around 72% of them present only once. The sample comprised PBMCs. These receptors were obtained from a man aged 45-65 years in good health and CMV-seronegative.

This chain connects TRBV7-2 to TRBJ2-2; 10 bases agree with TRBD2. Germline assignment: CDR1 SGHTA and CDR2 FQGNSA. CDR3 size: 16 residues. The junction had 7 bases not matched to a gene; V was cut back by 3 bases and J by 6 bases. The CDR3 DNA reads as TGTGCCAGCAGCTTCCAACCGGGACTAGCGTCCGGGGAGCTGTTTTTT. Amino acid sequence: CASSFQPGLASGELFF.

The chain has TRBV18 and TRBJ1-1; D gene unclear. This CDR3 has 16 amino acids. Germline assignment: CDR1 KGHSH and CDR2 LQKENI. With 1 base removed from V and 3 bases from J, the gap between germline ends came to 15 bases. The CDR3 here is CASSPQRGNMDTEAFF. CDR3 bases: TGTGCCAGCTCACCACAGAGAGGGAATATGGACACTGAAGCTTTCTTT.

The chain couples TRBV4-1 to TRBJ1-5; a weak D match, TRBD1 (6 bases). The CDR3 spans 15 residues. CDR1 is MGHRA, CDR2 YSYEKL, per germline. Trimming took off 3 bases at V and 4 bases at J, with 13 bases between the two ends. CDR3 bases: TGCGCCAGCAGCCATCCTGACAGGAGAAATCAGCCCCAGCATTTT. Protein product: CASSHPDRRNQPQHF.

The V call is TRBV28, the J call TRBJ2-7; 9 bases are a match to TRBD2. Trimming took 6 bases from V and 3 from J; bases not matched to a gene: 9. The CDR3 consists of 15 residues. The germline gives CDR1 MDHEN, CDR2 SYDVKM. The CDR3 region is CASRLPLAGNYEQYF. The CDR3 DNA sequence: TGTGCCAGCAGACTTCCCCTAGCGGGGAACTACGAGCAGTACTTC.

V usage is TRBV5-1 and J usage is TRBJ1-1, with D unresolved. Per the germline V gene, CDR1 is SGHRS and CDR2 is YFSETQ. The CDR3 covers 13 residues. Deletions cut 4 bases from V and 3 bases from J, with 10 bases between. DNA of the CDR3: TGCGCCAGCAGCCAAAGGGAGGACACTGAAGCTTTCTTT. Amino acid sequence: CASSQREDTEAFF.

This sequence joins TRBV11-2 and TRBJ2-2, with D tentatively TRBD2 (5 bases). The V end lost 5 bases, the J end lost 8 bases, and 9 bases lay between the germline ends. The CDR3 runs 12 residues. Germline CDR1 is SGHAT and CDR2 is FQNNGV. The CDR3 reads CASSPGGGELFF. Written as DNA, the CDR3 is TGTGCCAGCAGCCCGGGCGGGGGGGAGCTGTTTTTT.

The gene calls are TRBV15 and TRBJ1-1, with a possible D match to TRBD1 (6 bases). V gave up 1 base and J gave up 1 base, with 7 bases separating them. Germline V gives CDR1 LNHNV, CDR2 YYDKDF (reference sequence). The CDR3 length is 14 residues. Here the CDR3 reads CATSRGTANTEAFF. The CDR3 nucleotides read TGTGCCACCAGCAGAGGGACAGCGAACACTGAAGCTTTCTTT.

The rearrangement joins TRBV7-8 to TRBJ2-4; the D gene is possibly TRBD1 (5 bases). This CDR3 is 14 amino acids long. Trimming removed 6 bases at V and 12 bases at J, with 21 bases between. Germline CDR1 SGHVS, CDR2 FQNEAQ. The CDR3 reads CASSHIPGNEDQYF. For the CDR3, the DNA is TGTGCCAGCAGTCACATCCCAGGGAACGAGGATCAGTACTTC.

V gene TRBV10-2 combines with J gene TRBJ1-1; 10 bases map to TRBD1. Unmatched junction bases numbered 3, after V lost 4 bases and J lost 7 bases. Germline assignment: CDR1 WSHSY and CDR2 SAAADI. The CDR3 runs to 13 residues. CDR3 DNA sequence: TGCGCCAGCAGTGTGACAGGGGGCTATGAAGCTTTCTTT. Translation: CASSVTGGYEAFF.

The rearrangement joins TRBV7-3 to TRBJ2-2; 8 bases agree with TRBD1. From germline, CDR1 is SGHTA and CDR2 FQGTGA. The CDR3 consists of 15 residues. The junction had 2 bases not matched to a gene; V was cut back by 5 bases and J by 0 bases. In nucleotides, the CDR3 is TGTGCCAGCAGCCGGGGACAGGCGAACACCGGGGAGCTGTTTTTT. This translates into CASSRGQANTGELFF.

The chain has TRBV19 and TRBJ1-6, with D possibly being TRBD1 (6 bases). The CDR3 has 14 residues. Germline-derived CDR1 and CDR2 are LNHDA and SQIVND (reference sequence). V lost 5 bases to trimming and J lost 9 bases, with 14 bases between them. CDR3 nucleotides: TGTGCCAGTAGTCCCCGACAAGGGGGTTCACCCCTCCACTTT. This encodes CASSPRQGGSPLHF. Using reference TRBV19 and TRBJ1-6 for the parts outside the CDR3, the full variable domain is DGGITQSPKYLFRKEGQNVTLSCEQNLNHDAMYWYRQDPGQGLRLIYYSQIVNDFQKGDIAEGYSVSREKKESFPLTVTSAQKNPTAFYLCASSPRQGGSPLHFGNGTRLTVT.

V usage is TRBV5-1 and J usage is TRBJ2-2; 9 positions agree with TRBD1. V lost 0 bases, J lost 2 bases, and 5 bases stayed unmatched. CDR1 SGHRS and CDR2 YFSETQ come from the germline V gene. This CDR3 spans 17 amino acids. In DNA, the CDR3 is TGCGCCAGCAGCTTGGCTAGGACAGGGGAAAACACCGGGGAGCTGTTTTTT. Translation: CASSLARTGENTGELFF.

This clone was observed once. V and J are TRBV5-1 and TRBJ2-2, with 7 bases aligning to TRBD1. This CDR3 is 13 amino acids long. V lost 0 bases and J lost 9; bases outside the gene matches: 2. In germline, CDR1 is SGHRS, CDR2 YFSETQ. For the CDR3, the DNA is TGCGCCAGCAGCTTGGACAGGGGCCGGGAGCTGTTTTTT. Its translation: CASSLDRGRELFF.

This chain connects TRBV7-3 to TRBJ2-7, with unresolved D. Germline V gene sequence: CDR1 SGHTA, CDR2 FQGTGA. The CDR3 runs 15 residues. V lost 1 base, J lost 2 bases, and 12 bases lay in between. This CDR3 is CASSLMSGATYEQYF. The CDR3 DNA follows: TGTGCCAGCAGCTTAATGTCCGGTGCCACCTACGAGCAGTACTTC.

V is TRBV6-5 and J is TRBJ1-1, with a possible D match to TRBD1 (6 bases). In germline, CDR1 is MNHEY, CDR2 SVGAGI. The CDR3 is 12 amino acids. The ends were cut back, 6 bases at V and 5 bases at J, with 10 bases in the middle. CDR3 in DNA: TGTGCCAGCAGACCCAGGGGAACTGAAGCTTTCTTT. It specifies CASRPRGTEAFF.

Only a few counts were recorded for this clone. The rearrangement joins TRBV29-1 to TRBJ1-4; the D gene is possibly TRBD1 (6 bases). The length of the CDR3 is 13 residues. Per germline, CDR1 SQVTM and CDR2 ANQGSEA. Trimming removed 5 bases from V and 0 bases from J, with 7 bases in between. CDR3 in amino acids: CSVTGTTNEKLFF. CDR3 DNA: TGCAGCGTTACAGGGACAACTAATGAAAAACTGTTTTTT.

This clone was detected a few times. The CDR3 here is CASSQGQTYQPQHF. CDR3 DNA: TGTGCCAGCAGCCAAGGACAGACTTATCAGCCCCAGCATTTT. The chain recombines TRBV2 with TRBJ1-5; a weak D match, TRBD1 (6 bases). Trimming stripped 6 bases from V and 5 bases from J, with 14 bases between. Germline loops: CDR1 SNHLY, CDR2 FYNNEI. The CDR3 loop spans 14 amino acids.

V and J are TRBV11-2 and TRBJ2-3; D remains unclear. Germline values: CDR1 SGHAT, CDR2 FQNNGV. The V end was cut by 4 bases, the J end by 0 bases, with 11 bases between. The CDR3 contains 15 residues. The CDR3 DNA reads TGTGCCAGCAGCTCCCCGGGTTCTAGCACAGATACGCAGTATTTT. This codes for CASSSPGSSTDTQYF.

V usage is TRBV5-1 and J usage is TRBJ1-5; 8 positions agree with TRBD1. This CDR3 is 14 amino acids long. CDR1 SGHRS and CDR2 YFSETQ come from the germline V gene. With V trimmed by 4 bases and J by 7 bases, 7 bases remained unmatched. The CDR3 DNA is TGCGCCAGCAGCCCTGGACAGGGTGGCCAGCCCCAGCATTTT. Residues: CASSPGQGGQPQHF.

The J gene is TRBJ2-7, the V gene TRBV4-1; perhaps TRBD2 as D (5 bases). The CDR3 consists of 16 residues. Germline V gene sequence: CDR1 MGHRA, CDR2 YSYEKL. V gave up 3 bases and J gave up 2 bases, with 17 bases separating them. CDR3 sequence: CASSHPTGRGTYEQYF. The CDR3 nucleotides are TGCGCCAGCAGCCACCCTACCGGACGGGGAACCTACGAGCAGTACTTC.

This chain joins TRBV9 and TRBJ2-3, with 8 bases identical to TRBD2. The ends lost 0 bases at V and 2 bases at J; junction bases unmatched: 5. The CDR3 is made up of 16 amino acids. Germline V lookup: CDR1 SGDLS, CDR2 YYNGEE. The DNA of the CDR3 is TGTGCCAGCAGCGTAGGTAATAGCGGGGCCACAGATACGCAGTATTTT. Translated, it gives CASSVGNSGATDTQYF.

Note on this clone: Its ends do not fully match the called genes, so a read error is possible. This chain links TRBV5-1 with TRBJ1-1, with 12 bases lining up with TRBD1. Germline-derived CDR1 and CDR2 are SGHRS and YFSETQ. The CDR3 runs 18 residues. CDR3 coding DNA: TGCGCCAGCAGCTACCTCCCGGGACAGGGGGCGGTGAACGCTGAAGCTTTCTTT. Its protein product is CASSYLPGQGAVNAEAFF.

The chain couples TRBV4-3 to TRBJ2-3, with 14 nucleotides matching TRBD2. The CDR3 is made up of 19 amino acids. The germline V gene encodes CDR1 LGHNA and CDR2 YSLEER. Trimming cost V 0 bases and J 0 bases; bases outside gene matches: 5. The CDR3 reads CASSQDRRLAGGSTDTQYF. CDR3 nucleotide sequence: TGCGCCAGCAGCCAAGATAGAAGACTAGCGGGGGGGAGCACAGATACGCAGTATTTT.

This clone was observed a handful of times. The chain combines TRBV29-1 with TRBJ2-7, with TRBD2 matching over 7 bases. Germline V gene sequence: CDR1 SQVTM, CDR2 ANQGSEA. The ends lost 1 base at V and 6 bases at J; junction bases unmatched: 9. This CDR3 has 14 amino acids. The CDR3 sequence is CSVEGGGGFGEQYF. As DNA, the CDR3 is TGCAGCGTTGAAGGGGGGGGAGGGTTCGGCGAGCAGTACTTC.

The rearrangement uses TRBV10-3 and TRBJ1-2; the D gene is possibly TRBD1 (5 bases). The V gene lost 4 bases and the J gene lost 7 bases, with 10 bases spanning the gap. This CDR3 contains 12 residues. CDR1 and CDR2 from the germline V gene are ENHRY and SYGVKD. DNA of the CDR3: TGTGCCATCAGTGCAGGGCCAAGTGGCTACACCTTC. Translation gives CAISAGPSGYTF.

This clone was detected a few times. The genes are TRBV6-5 and TRBJ1-2; 7 bases are shared with TRBD1. Germline CDR1 is MNHEY and CDR2 is SVGAGI. J gave up 7 bases and V 5 bases, and 4 bases lay outside the gene matches. The CDR3 is 12 residues long. The CDR3 DNA is TGTGCCAGCAGTCCAGGGGGTGGTGGCTACACCTTC. It codes for CASSPGGGGYTF.

This chain uses TRBV2 with TRBJ1-6, with D perhaps TRBD1 (5 bases). The CDR3 loop spans 12 amino acids. Trimming pared 8 bases from V and 8 bases from J, leaving 10 bases between. CDR1 SNHLY and CDR2 FYNNEI come from the germline V gene. The CDR3 protein is CASSWGDSPLHF. The CDR3 DNA is TGTGCCAGCTCCTGGGGGGATTCACCCCTCCACTTT.

The table lists this clone with a few counts. The chain links TRBV6-6 to TRBJ1-2, with a possible D match to TRBD1 (6 bases). Trimming removed 2 bases at V and 3 bases at J, with 7 bases between. In germline, CDR1 is MNHNY, CDR2 SVGAGI (reference sequence). This CDR3 comprises 13 residues. The CDR3: CASSYEGDYGYTF. The CDR3 DNA reads as TGTGCCAGCAGTTACGAGGGGGACTATGGCTACACCTTC.

The chain carries TRBV7-2 and TRBJ1-1, with TRBD1 matching 7 bases. The CDR3 runs to 15 residues. V lost 1 base and J lost 0; bases outside the gene matches: 2. Germline V gene lookup returns CDR1 SGHTA and CDR2 FQGNSA. The CDR3 DNA reads TGTGCCAGCAGCTTAGGGGGACAGATGAACACTGAAGCTTTCTTT. It translates to CASSLGGQMNTEAFF.